The sequence of this T cell receptor beta chain was determined in a study of sequential checkpoint blockade in melanoma. The sample's treatment: randomized to nivolumab then ipilimumab (arm A) or the reverse (arm B). The table came from immunoSEQ multiplex PCR; TCRdb's copy has only in-frame clones and leaves some out. The sample shows 2,600 or so clones, roughly 20% of them seen only once. Germline-derived CDR1 and CDR2 are LNHDA and SQIVND (reference sequence). V gave up 4 bases and J gave up 6 bases, with 7 bases separating them. There are 11 residues in the CDR3. Source: tumor tissue (inferred from file names), taken from a patient given nivolumab and ipilimumab in sequence. This clonotype was obtained from a human donor with melanoma. This chain links TRBV19 with TRBJ2-7; D gene unclear. The CDR3 DNA follows: TGTGCCAGTAGTAACGGCTTCGAGCAGTACTTC. Translation gives CASSNGFEQYF.